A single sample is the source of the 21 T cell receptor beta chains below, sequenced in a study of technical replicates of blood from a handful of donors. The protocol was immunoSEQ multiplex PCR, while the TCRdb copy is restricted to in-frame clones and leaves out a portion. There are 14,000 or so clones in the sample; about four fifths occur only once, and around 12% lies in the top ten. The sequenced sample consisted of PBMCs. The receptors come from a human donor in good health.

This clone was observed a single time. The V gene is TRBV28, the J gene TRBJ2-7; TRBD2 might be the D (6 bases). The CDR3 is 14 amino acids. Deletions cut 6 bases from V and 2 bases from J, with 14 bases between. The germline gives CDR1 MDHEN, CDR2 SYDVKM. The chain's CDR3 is CASSFRGGTYEQYF. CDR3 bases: TGTGCCAGCAGCTTTCGCGGCGGGACCTACGAGCAGTACTTC.

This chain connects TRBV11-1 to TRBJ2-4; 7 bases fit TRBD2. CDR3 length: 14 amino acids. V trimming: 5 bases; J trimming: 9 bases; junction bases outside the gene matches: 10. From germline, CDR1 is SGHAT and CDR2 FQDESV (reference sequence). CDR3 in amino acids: CASSTSWGGAIQYF. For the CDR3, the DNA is TGTGCCAGCAGCACATCTTGGGGGGGTGCCATTCAGTACTTC.

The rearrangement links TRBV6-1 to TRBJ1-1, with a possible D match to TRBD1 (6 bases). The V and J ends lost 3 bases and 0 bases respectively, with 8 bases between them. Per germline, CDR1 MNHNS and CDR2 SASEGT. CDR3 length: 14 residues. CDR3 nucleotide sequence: TGTGCCAGCAGTGAGGCAGGGGTGAACACTGAAGCTTTCTTT. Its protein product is CASSEAGVNTEAFF.

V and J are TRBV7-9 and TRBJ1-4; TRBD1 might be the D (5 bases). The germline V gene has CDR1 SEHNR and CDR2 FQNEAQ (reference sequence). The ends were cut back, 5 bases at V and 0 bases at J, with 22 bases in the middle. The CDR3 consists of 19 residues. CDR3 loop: CASSPFGALSVATNEKLFF. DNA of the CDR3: TGTGCCAGCAGCCCCTTTGGGGCCCTAAGCGTTGCAACTAATGAAAAACTGTTTTTT.

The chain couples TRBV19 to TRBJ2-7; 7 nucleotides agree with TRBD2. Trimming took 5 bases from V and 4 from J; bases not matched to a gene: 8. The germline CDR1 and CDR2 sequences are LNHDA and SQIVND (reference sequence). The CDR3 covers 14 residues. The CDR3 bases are TGTGCCAGTAGTCCAAGCCTGGGACTATACGAGCAGTACTTC. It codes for CASSPSLGLYEQYF.

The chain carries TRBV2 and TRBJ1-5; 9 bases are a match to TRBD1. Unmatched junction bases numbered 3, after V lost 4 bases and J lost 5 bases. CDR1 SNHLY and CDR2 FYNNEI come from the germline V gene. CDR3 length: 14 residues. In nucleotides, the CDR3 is TGTGCCAGCAGTGGGGGACAGGGTTATCAGCCCCAGCATTTT. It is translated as CASSGGQGYQPQHF.

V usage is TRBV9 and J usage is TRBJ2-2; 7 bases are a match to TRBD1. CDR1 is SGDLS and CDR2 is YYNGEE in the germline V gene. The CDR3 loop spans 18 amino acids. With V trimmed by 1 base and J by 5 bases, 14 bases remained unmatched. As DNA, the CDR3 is TGTGCCAGCAGCGTAACCCCAGAAGGAACAGGGGTAACCGGGGAGCTGTTTTTT. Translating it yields CASSVTPEGTGVTGELFF.

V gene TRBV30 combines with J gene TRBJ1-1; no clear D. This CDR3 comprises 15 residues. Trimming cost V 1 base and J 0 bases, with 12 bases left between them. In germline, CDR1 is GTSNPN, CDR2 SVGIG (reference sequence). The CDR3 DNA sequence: TGTGCCTGGAGTGGAGGTGGATTAATGAACACTGAAGCTTTCTTT. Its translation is CAWSGGGLMNTEAFF.

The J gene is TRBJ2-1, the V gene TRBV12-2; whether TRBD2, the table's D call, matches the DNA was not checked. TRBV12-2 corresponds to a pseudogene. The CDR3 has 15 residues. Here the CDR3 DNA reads TGTGCAAGTCGCGCCTCCTCGCGGGAGACTAATGAGCAGTTCTTC. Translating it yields CASRASSRETNEQFF.

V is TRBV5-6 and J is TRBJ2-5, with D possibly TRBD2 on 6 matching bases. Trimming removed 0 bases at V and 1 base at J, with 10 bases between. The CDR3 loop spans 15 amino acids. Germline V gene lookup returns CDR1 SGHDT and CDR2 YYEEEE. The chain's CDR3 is CASSLVAVLQETQYF. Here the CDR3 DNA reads TGTGCCAGCAGCTTGGTAGCGGTGCTCCAAGAGACCCAGTACTTC. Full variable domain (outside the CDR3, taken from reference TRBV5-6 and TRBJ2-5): DAGVTQSPTHLIKTRGQQVTLRCSPKSGHDTVSWYQQALGQGPQFIFQYYEEEERQRGNFPDRFSGHQFPNYSSELNVNALLLGDSALYLCASSLVAVLQETQYFGPGTRLLVL.

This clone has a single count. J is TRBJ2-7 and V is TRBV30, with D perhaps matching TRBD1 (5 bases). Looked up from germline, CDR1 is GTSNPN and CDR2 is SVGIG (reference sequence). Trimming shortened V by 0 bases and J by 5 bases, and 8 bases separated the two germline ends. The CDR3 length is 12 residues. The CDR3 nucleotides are TGTGCCTGGAGTGTATTCAGGGACGAGCAGTACTTC. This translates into CAWSVFRDEQYF.

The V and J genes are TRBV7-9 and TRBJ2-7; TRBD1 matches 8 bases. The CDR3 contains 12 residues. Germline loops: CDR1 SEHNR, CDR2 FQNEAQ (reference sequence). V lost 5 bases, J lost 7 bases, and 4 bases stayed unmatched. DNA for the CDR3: TGTGCCAGCAGCGTCAGGGGGCTTGAGCAGTACTTC. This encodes CASSVRGLEQYF. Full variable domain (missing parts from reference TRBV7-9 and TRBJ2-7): DTGVSQNPRHKITKRGQNVTFRCDPISEHNRLYWYRQTLGQGPEFLTYFQNEAQLEKSRLLSDRFSAERPKGSFSTLEIQRTEQGDSAMYLCASSVRGLEQYFGPGTRLTVT.

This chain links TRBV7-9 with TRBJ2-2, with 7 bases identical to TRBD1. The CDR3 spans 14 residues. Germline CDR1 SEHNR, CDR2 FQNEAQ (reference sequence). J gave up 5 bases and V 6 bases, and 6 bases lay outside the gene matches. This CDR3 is CASSADRETGELFF. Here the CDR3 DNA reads TGTGCCAGCAGTGCCGACAGGGAAACCGGGGAGCTGTTTTTT.

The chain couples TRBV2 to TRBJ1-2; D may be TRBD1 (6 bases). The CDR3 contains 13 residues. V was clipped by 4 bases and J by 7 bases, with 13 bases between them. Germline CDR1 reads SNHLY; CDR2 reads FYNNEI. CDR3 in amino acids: CASSVGAEVGYTF. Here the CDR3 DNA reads TGTGCCAGCAGTGTGGGGGCCGAGGTTGGCTACACCTTC.

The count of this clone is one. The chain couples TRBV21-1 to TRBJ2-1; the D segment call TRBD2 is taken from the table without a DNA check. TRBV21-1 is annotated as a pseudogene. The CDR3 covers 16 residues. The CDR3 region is CASNRLEREWGNEQFF. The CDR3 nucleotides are TGTGCCAGCAACAGATTAGAGCGGGAGTGGGGCAATGAGCAGTTCTTC.

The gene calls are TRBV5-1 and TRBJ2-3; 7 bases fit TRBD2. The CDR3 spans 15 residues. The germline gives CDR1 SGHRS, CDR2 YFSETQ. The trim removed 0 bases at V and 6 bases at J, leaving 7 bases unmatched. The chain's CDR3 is CASSLELVGGDTQYF. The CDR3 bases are TGCGCCAGCAGCTTGGAACTAGTCGGGGGGGATACGCAGTATTTT.

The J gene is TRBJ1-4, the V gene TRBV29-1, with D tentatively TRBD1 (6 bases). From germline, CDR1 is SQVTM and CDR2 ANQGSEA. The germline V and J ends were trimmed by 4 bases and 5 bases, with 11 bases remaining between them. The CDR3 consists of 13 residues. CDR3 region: CSVGGTGNEKLFF. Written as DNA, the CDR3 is TGCAGCGTTGGAGGTACAGGGAATGAAAAACTGTTTTTT.

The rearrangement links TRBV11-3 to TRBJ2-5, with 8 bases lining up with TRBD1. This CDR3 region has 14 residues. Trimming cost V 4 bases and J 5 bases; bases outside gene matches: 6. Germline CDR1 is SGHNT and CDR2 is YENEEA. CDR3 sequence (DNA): TGTGCCAGCAGCTCTGGACAGGGTACGGAGACCCAGTACTTC. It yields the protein CASSSGQGTETQYF.

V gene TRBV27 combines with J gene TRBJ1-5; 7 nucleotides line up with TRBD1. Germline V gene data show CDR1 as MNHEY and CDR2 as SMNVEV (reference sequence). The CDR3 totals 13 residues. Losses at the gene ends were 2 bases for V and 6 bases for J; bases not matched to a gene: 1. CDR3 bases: TGTGCCAGCAGTTTACGACAGGGTCAGCCCCAGCATTTT. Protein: CASSLRQGQPQHF.

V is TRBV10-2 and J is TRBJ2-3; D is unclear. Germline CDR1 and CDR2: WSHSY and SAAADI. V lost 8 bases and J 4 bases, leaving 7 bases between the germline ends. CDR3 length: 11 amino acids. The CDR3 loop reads CASLLSDTQYF. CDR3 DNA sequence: TGCGCCAGCCTCCTATCAGATACGCAGTATTTT.

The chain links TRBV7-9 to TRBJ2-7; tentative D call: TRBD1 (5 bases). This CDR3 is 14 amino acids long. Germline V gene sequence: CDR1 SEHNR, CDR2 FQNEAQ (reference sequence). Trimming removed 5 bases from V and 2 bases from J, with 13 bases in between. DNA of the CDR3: TGTGCCAGCAGCCACCGGACAAGCCCCTACGAGCAGTACTTC. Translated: CASSHRTSPYEQYF.